This T cell receptor beta chain was profiled in a study of T-cell reconstitution after alpha-beta-depleted transplantation in children. Looked up from germline, CDR1 is SNHLY and CDR2 is FYNNEI. The CDR3 is made up of 16 amino acids. The J segment lost 1 base and the V segment lost 0 bases, leaving 4 bases of the junction unmatched. Preparation of the TCRbeta library involved a method that used unique molecular identifiers. MiXCR was run by TCRdb on the PCR reads, yielding one entry per CDR3 protein. Of roughly 400,000 distinct CDR3 sequences listed, roughly 21% are singletons. This clonotype was observed a single time.

The chain couples TRBV2 to TRBJ2-5; 8 bases align to TRBD2. The clonotype originates from a human donor who donated a stem cell graft to a child with acute myeloid leukemia. Sequencing used PBMCs from the stem cell graft donor, obtained from the stem cell graft. The DNA of the CDR3 is TGTGCCAGCAGTGAAGCCAGAGCGGGAGCCCAAGAGACCCAGTACTTC. Protein product: CASSEARAGAQETQYF.